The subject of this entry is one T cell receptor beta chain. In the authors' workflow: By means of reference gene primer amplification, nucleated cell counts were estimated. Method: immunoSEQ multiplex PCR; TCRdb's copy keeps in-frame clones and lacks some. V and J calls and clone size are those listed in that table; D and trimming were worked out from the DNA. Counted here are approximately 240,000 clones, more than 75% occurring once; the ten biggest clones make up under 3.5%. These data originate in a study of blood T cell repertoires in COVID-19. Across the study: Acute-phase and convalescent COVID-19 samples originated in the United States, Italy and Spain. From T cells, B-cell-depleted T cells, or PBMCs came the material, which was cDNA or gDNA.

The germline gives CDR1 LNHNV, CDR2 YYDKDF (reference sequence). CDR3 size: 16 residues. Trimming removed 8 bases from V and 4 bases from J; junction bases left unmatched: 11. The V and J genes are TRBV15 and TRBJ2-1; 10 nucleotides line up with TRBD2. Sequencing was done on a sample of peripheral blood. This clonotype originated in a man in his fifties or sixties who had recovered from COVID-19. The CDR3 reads CATANPSGSTYNEQFF. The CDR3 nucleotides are TGTGCCACCGCAAATCCTAGCGGGAGTACGTACAATGAGCAGTTCTTC.